The text below deals with one T cell receptor (beta chain). Germline V gene lookup returns CDR1 MNHEY and CDR2 SVGEGT. V lost 5 bases and J lost 7, with 12 bases in between. CDR3 length: 14 amino acids. The source of the sample is a study of control samples from healthy donors and cancer patients. Measured with immunoSEQ multiplex PCR; TCRdb has only the in-frame clones, and not every one. In the table there are 20,000 to 30,000 clones, approximately 91% of which are singletons. The chain recombines TRBV6-2 or TRBV6-3 with TRBJ1-6; tentatively, D is TRBD1 (5 bases). Sequencing was carried out using PBMCs. The TCR originated in a man aged 45-65 years with lung cancer. The DNA of the CDR3 is TGTGCCAGCAGTGCCACAAGGGACAATTCACCCCTCCACTTT. This codes for CASSATRDNSPLHF.